What follows are 4 T cell receptor beta chains derived from one specimen sequenced in a study of radiotherapy plus CTLA-4 blockade in lung cancer. Sequencing was performed with immunoSEQ multiplex PCR; in TCRdb, only in-frame clones are kept and a portion is missing. This sample has about 73,000 clones, with around 90% found just once. The source material was peripheral blood, sampled from a patient treated with radiotherapy plus ipilimumab. These receptor sequences come from a human donor with non-small cell lung cancer that progressed on radiotherapy plus ipilimumab.

The V call is TRBV6-6, the J call TRBJ1-2; D possibly corresponds to TRBD1 (5 bases). Germline V lookup: CDR1 MNHNY, CDR2 SVGAGI (reference sequence). This CDR3 is 14 amino acids long. V was clipped by 1 base and J by 2 bases, with 8 bases between them. For the CDR3, the DNA is TGTGCCAGCAGTTACTTTGGGGCCAACTATGGCTACACCTTC. Its protein product is CASSYFGANYGYTF.

V usage is TRBV14 and J usage is TRBJ2-4; 11 bases match TRBD2. The CDR3 runs to 16 residues. The junction had 2 bases not matched to a gene; V was cut back by 4 bases and J by 0 bases. Per germline, CDR1 SGHDN and CDR2 FVKESK. The CDR3 is CASSRGLAGAKNIQYF. CDR3 nucleotide sequence: TGTGCCAGCAGCCGAGGACTAGCGGGAGCCAAAAACATTCAGTACTTC.

This sequence joins TRBV5-1 and TRBJ2-1; D unresolved. Trimming shortened V by 0 bases and J by 3 bases, and 4 bases separated the two germline ends. From germline, CDR1 is SGHRS and CDR2 YFSETQ. This CDR3 comprises 13 residues. The CDR3 sequence is CASSLDSYNEQFF. The CDR3 DNA sequence: TGCGCCAGCAGCTTGGACAGCTACAATGAGCAGTTCTTC.

In its sample, this clone was seen once. The V call is TRBV9, the J call TRBJ2-1; possibly TRBD1 or TRBD2 for D (5 bases each). The germline V and J ends were trimmed by 0 bases and 7 bases, with 11 bases remaining between them. CDR1 is SGDLS, CDR2 YYNGEE, per germline. The CDR3 totals 14 residues. The CDR3 sequence: CASSVGGPNNEQFF. In DNA form, the CDR3 reads TGTGCCAGCAGCGTAGGGGGACCAAATAATGAGCAGTTCTTC.